One sample yielded the 13 T cell receptor beta chains listed below, sequenced in a study of OX40 agonist ivuxolimab in advanced cancers. Produced via immunoSEQ multiplex PCR; TCRdb's table is partial and in-frame only. The data show tens of thousands of clones, more than 80% seen once. Sequencing was performed on CD4+ or CD8+ T cells sorted from blood, taken in a trial of the OX40 agonist ivuxolimab. The origin of the receptors is an adult with an advanced solid tumor such as melanoma, head and neck, liver or kidney cancer.

The chain recombines TRBV9 with TRBJ2-7, with unresolved D. V was shortened by 4 bases and J by 2 bases, with 16 bases between the two germline ends. The CDR3 loop spans 15 amino acids. Germline CDR1 and CDR2: SGDLS and YYNGEE. The CDR3 region has the DNA TGTGCCAGCAGCCTTGGGGTAGCCGATACCTACGAGCAGTACTTC. Protein: CASSLGVADTYEQYF. Based on the CDR3 plus reference TRBV9 and TRBJ2-7, the full variable domain is DSGVTQTPKHLITATGQRVTLRCSPRSGDLSVYWYQQSLDQGLQFLIQYYNGEERAKGNILERFSAQQFPDLHSELNLSSLELGDSALYFCASSLGVADTYEQYFGPGTRLTVT.

The table lists this clone with a few counts. The chain is built from TRBV30 and TRBJ2-5; D might be TRBD1 (6 bases). The ends were cut back, 3 bases at V and 0 bases at J, with 8 bases in the middle. CDR3 length: 13 amino acids. Germline CDR1 and CDR2: GTSNPN and SVGIG (reference sequence). Here the CDR3 DNA reads TGTGCCTGGAGCCGGGACAACCAAGAGACCCAGTACTTC. It encodes CAWSRDNQETQYF.

The genes are TRBV5-5 and TRBJ1-1, with 9 nucleotides matching TRBD1. V dropped 4 bases and J dropped 4; count of bases not matched to a gene: 5. Germline lookup yields CDR1 SGHKS and CDR2 YYEKEE (reference sequence). CDR3 length: 14 amino acids. The CDR3 loop reads CASSPTGGPTEAFF. CDR3 bases: TGTGCCAGCAGCCCGACAGGGGGACCCACTGAAGCTTTCTTT.

The sample holds a few counts of this clone. Other DNA sequences in this sample translate to the same CDR3. The rearrangement joins TRBV2 to TRBJ2-7; D call uncertain. Per the germline V gene, CDR1 is SNHLY and CDR2 is FYNNEI. The V end lost 3 bases, the J end lost 3 bases, and 3 bases lay between the germline ends. This CDR3 region has 11 residues. CDR3: CASSDSYEQYF. The CDR3, as DNA: TGTGCCAGCAGTGACAGCTACGAGCAGTACTTC.

The chain combines TRBV2 with TRBJ2-3; 9 bases align to TRBD1. The germline gives CDR1 SNHLY, CDR2 FYNNEI. The junction had 12 bases not matched to a gene; V was cut back by 6 bases and J by 5 bases. This CDR3 has 16 amino acids. The CDR3 reads CASRKDGTGSRDTQYF. CDR3 sequence (DNA): TGTGCCAGCAGGAAGGATGGGACAGGGAGTCGAGATACGCAGTATTTT.

The gene calls are TRBV7-9 and TRBJ1-2; D is unresolved. Germline values: CDR1 SEHNR, CDR2 FQNEAQ (reference sequence). With 0 bases removed from V and 7 bases from J, the gap between germline ends came to 27 bases. The CDR3 runs to 19 residues. The CDR3 is CASSLALGSPLQSRGGYTF. For the CDR3, the DNA is TGTGCCAGCAGCTTAGCCTTAGGGAGCCCCCTACAGAGTCGGGGTGGCTACACCTTC. Together with reference TRBV7-9 and TRBJ1-2, the CDR3 gives the full variable domain: DTGVSQNPRHKITKRGQNVTFRCDPISEHNRLYWYRQTLGQGPEFLTYFQNEAQLEKSRLLSDRFSAERPKGSFSTLEIQRTEQGDSAMYLCASSLALGSPLQSRGGYTFGSGTRLTVV.

The rearrangement links TRBV5-6 to TRBJ1-6, with D uncertain. The CDR3 runs to 12 residues. Trimming removed 2 bases at V and 7 bases at J, with 4 bases between. Germline CDR1 SGHDT, CDR2 YYEEEE. DNA of the CDR3: TGTGCCAGCAGCTTCCAGAATTCACCCCTCCACTTT. Protein product: CASSFQNSPLHF. The variable domain in full, completed from reference TRBV5-6 and TRBJ1-6, reads DAGVTQSPTHLIKTRGQQVTLRCSPKSGHDTVSWYQQALGQGPQFIFQYYEEEERQRGNFPDRFSGHQFPNYSSELNVNALLLGDSALYLCASSFQNSPLHFGNGTRLTVT.

V is TRBV27 and J is TRBJ2-2; D is undetermined. V was pared by 8 bases and J by 2 bases, with 9 bases between. In germline, CDR1 is MNHEY, CDR2 SMNVEV (reference sequence). The CDR3 is 13 residues long. CDR3 DNA sequence: TGTGCCAGCGCCTCTACAAACACCGGGGAGCTGTTTTTT. It codes for CASASTNTGELFF.

The rearrangement links TRBV15 to TRBJ2-7; tentatively, D is TRBD1 (6 bases). Trimming shortened V by 1 base and J by 2 bases, and 12 bases separated the two germline ends. The CDR3 spans 15 residues. From germline, CDR1 is LNHNV and CDR2 YYDKDF (reference sequence). CDR3 sequence (DNA): TGTGCCACCAGCAGAGCGGGACACTTACCCTACGAGCAGTACTTC. The encoded protein is CATSRAGHLPYEQYF.

This clone was picked up a small number of times. The V gene is TRBV13, the J gene TRBJ1-1; D gene unclear. Trimming removed 5 bases at V and 0 bases at J, with 4 bases between. The length of the CDR3 is 12 residues. The germline gives CDR1 PRHDT, CDR2 FYEKMQ (reference sequence). The CDR3 here is CASSAMNTEAFF. CDR3 DNA sequence: TGTGCCAGCAGCGCGATGAACACTGAAGCTTTCTTT.

The chain couples TRBV10-3 to TRBJ2-7, with a weak D call TRBD1 (5 bases). This CDR3 comprises 15 residues. From germline, CDR1 is ENHRY and CDR2 SYGVKD. V was cut by 2 bases and J by 4 bases, with 15 bases left in between. The CDR3 sequence is CAISEGVGVAYEQYF. CDR3 nucleotides: TGTGCCATCAGTGAGGGTGTAGGGGTTGCGTACGAGCAGTACTTC.

The chain carries TRBV28 and TRBJ2-1; D is unresolved. This CDR3 has 11 residues. V was cut by 5 bases and J by 4 bases, with 3 bases left in between. Per the germline V gene, CDR1 is MDHEN and CDR2 is SYDVKM. In nucleotides, the CDR3 is TGTGCCAGCAGTACTTACAATGAGCAGTTCTTC. It codes for CASSTYNEQFF.

The CDR3 DNA is TGTGCCAGCAGCTTATCAGGAGGTTTCGGATTTTCTAGTGAGCAGTTCTTC. Amino acid sequence: CASSLSGGFGFSSEQFF. V gene TRBV7-3 combines with J gene TRBJ2-1; D may be TRBD2 (5 bases). V lost 2 bases and J lost 9, with 23 bases in between. CDR1 SGHTA and CDR2 FQGTGA come from the germline V gene. The CDR3 runs to 17 residues.